A single sample is the source of the 31 T cell receptor beta chains below, sequenced in a study of PD-1 blockade in mismatch repair-deficient tumors. Produced via immunoSEQ multiplex PCR; TCRdb's table is partial and in-frame only. Of some 120,000 clones in the sample, almost 90% were seen once. The sample consisted of peripheral blood, taken 72 weeks after starting pembrolizumab. Receptors originate from an adult with mismatch repair-deficient cancer.

This chain links TRBV27 with TRBJ2-7, with 9 bases matching TRBD2. Per the germline V gene, CDR1 is MNHEY and CDR2 is SMNVEV (reference sequence). CDR3 length: 15 amino acids. Unmatched junction bases numbered 6, after V lost 2 bases and J lost 4 bases. CDR3 DNA sequence: TGTGCCAGCAGTTTACGGCGGGAGGGGATATACGAGCAGTACTTC. Residues: CASSLRREGIYEQYF.

This clone was seen only a few times. The chain joins TRBV5-4 to TRBJ2-7, with 15 bases identical to TRBD2. CDR1 and CDR2 (germline): SGHNT, YYREEE (reference sequence). The V gene end was trimmed by 4 bases and the J gene end by 6 bases; junction bases not matched to a gene: 8. The length of the CDR3 is 16 residues. The CDR3 DNA reads as TGTGCCAGCAGCCCTGGACTAGCGGGAGGGCCACGCGAGCAGTACTTC. It yields the protein CASSPGLAGGPREQYF.

The chain is built from TRBV11-3 and TRBJ2-7; 12 nucleotides align to TRBD2. The CDR3 is 16 amino acids. CDR1 is SGHNT, CDR2 YENEEA, per germline. V was clipped by 5 bases and J by 3 bases; unmatched bases: 8. CDR3 bases: TGTGCCAGCAGCGCACGGACTAGCGGGAATAACTACGAGCAGTACTTC. This gives the protein CASSARTSGNNYEQYF.

The chain employs TRBV5-8 and TRBJ1-2; TRBD1 matches 8 bases. CDR3 length: 15 residues. V shed 0 bases, J shed 7 bases, and the junction held 8 bases outside the gene matches. Germline-derived CDR1 and CDR2 are SGHTS and YDEGEE. The CDR3: CASSLVGQESSGYTF. The CDR3 region has the DNA TGTGCCAGCAGCTTGGTGGGACAGGAGTCCTCTGGCTACACCTTC.

This clone has just a few counts. J is TRBJ1-1 and V is TRBV7-9; D possibly corresponds to TRBD1 (6 bases). Per the germline V gene, CDR1 is SEHNR and CDR2 is FQNEAQ (reference sequence). This CDR3 comprises 14 residues. V was cut by 3 bases and J by 0 bases, with 8 bases left in between. CDR3 nucleotide sequence: TGTGCCAGCAGCTTGACAGGTATGAACACTGAAGCTTTCTTT. Encoded protein: CASSLTGMNTEAFF.

This chain uses TRBV5-6 with TRBJ2-1; 8 nucleotides align to TRBD1. The ends lost 2 bases at V and 9 bases at J; junction bases unmatched: 10. The CDR3 is 15 residues long. Germline V gene lookup returns CDR1 SGHDT and CDR2 YYEEEE. The CDR3 region has the DNA TGTGCCAGCAGCTTTGGTGTCAGGGGGCCGGGTGAGCAGTTCTTC. Amino acid sequence: CASSFGVRGPGEQFF. Full variable domain (rest looked up from reference TRBV5-6 and TRBJ2-1): DAGVTQSPTHLIKTRGQQVTLRCSPKSGHDTVSWYQQALGQGPQFIFQYYEEEERQRGNFPDRFSGHQFPNYSSELNVNALLLGDSALYLCASSFGVRGPGEQFFGPGTRLTVL.

The V gene is TRBV6-4, the J gene TRBJ2-3; possible D gene TRBD1, 6 bases. The CDR3 sequence is 13 residues long. CDR1 MRHNA and CDR2 SNTAGT come from the germline V gene. V lost 4 bases and J 1 base, leaving 6 bases between the germline ends. For the CDR3, the DNA is TGTGCCAGCAGTGCAGGGGGCACAGATACGCAGTATTTT. Translating it yields CASSAGGTDTQYF.

The rearrangement uses TRBV10-1 and TRBJ2-5, with 10 bases lining up with TRBD2. Germline trimming cut 2 bases from V and 5 bases from J; bases unmatched to any gene: 11. The CDR3 has 17 residues. CDR1 is WNHNN and CDR2 is SYGVQD in the germline V gene (reference sequence). The CDR3 reads CASSERVAGGRGETQYF. CDR3 coding DNA: TGCGCCAGCAGTGAGCGGGTAGCGGGAGGTCGCGGGGAGACCCAGTACTTC.

The chain couples TRBV7-6 to TRBJ2-1; the D is unclear. V gave up 0 bases and J gave up 6 bases, with 15 bases separating them. The CDR3 runs 16 residues. CDR1 is SGHVS and CDR2 is FNYEAQ in the germline V gene. The CDR3 sequence: CASSLAMTGPFNEQFF. The CDR3 DNA reads as TGTGCCAGCAGCTTAGCGATGACTGGACCCTTCAATGAGCAGTTCTTC.

V gene TRBV4-1 combines with J gene TRBJ2-1, with a possible D match to TRBD1 (5 bases). V was pared by 1 base and J by 12 bases, with 16 bases between. The CDR3 consists of 14 residues. The germline gives CDR1 MGHRA, CDR2 YSYEKL. The chain's CDR3 is CASSQVAWGQGQFF. In DNA form, the CDR3 reads TGCGCCAGCAGCCAAGTGGCCTGGGGCCAAGGGCAGTTCTTC.

To note about this clone: Mismatch with germline at one junction end may stem from a read error. The chain carries TRBV2 and TRBJ2-1, with 11 positions matching TRBD2. This CDR3 region has 13 residues. Germline V CDR1 and CDR2: SNHLY, FYNNEI. In DNA, the CDR3 is TGCGCAACGCTAGCGGGAGGTAGAAATGAGCAGTTCTTC. Translated, it gives CATLAGGRNEQFF.

The V call is TRBV10-2, the J call TRBJ1-5, with D possibly being TRBD1 (6 bases). The CDR3 totals 13 residues. CDR1 and CDR2 (germline): WSHSY, SAAADI. V was pared by 10 bases and J by 6 bases, with 16 bases between. In DNA, the CDR3 is TGCGCCACCTCCCGGCAGGGGAGTCAGCCCCAGCATTTT. Translating it yields CATSRQGSQPQHF.

J is TRBJ1-2 and V is TRBV11-2; D unclear. The CDR3 runs to 15 residues. V was shortened by 0 bases and J by 2 bases, with 10 bases between the two germline ends. Germline V gene lookup returns CDR1 SGHAT and CDR2 FQNNGV. Here the CDR3 reads CASSLDRIENYGYTF. CDR3 sequence (DNA): TGTGCCAGCAGCTTAGATCGAATCGAAAACTATGGCTACACCTTC.

The CDR3 DNA follows: TGTGCCAGTAGTATCGTCCAGGGAAGGGGGCAGCCCCAGCATTTT. This sequence encodes CASSIVQGRGQPQHF. The chain recombines TRBV19 with TRBJ1-5, with TRBD1 as a possible D gene (6 bases). The CDR3 is made up of 15 amino acids. Trimming removed 3 bases at V and 7 bases at J, with 16 bases between. The V gene's germline CDR1 is LNHDA and CDR2 SQIVND (reference sequence).

J is TRBJ2-6 and V is TRBV11-1, with TRBD2 matching over 11 bases. Germline CDR1 SGHAT, CDR2 FQDESV (reference sequence). V dropped 2 bases and J dropped 1; count of bases not matched to a gene: 7. CDR3 length: 19 amino acids. The CDR3 sequence is CASSLFSLAGGSGANVLTF. The CDR3 nucleotides read TGTGCCAGCAGCTTATTCTCCCTAGCGGGGGGATCTGGGGCCAACGTCCTGACTTTC. Looking up the rest from reference TRBV11-1 and TRBJ2-6 gives the full variable domain: EAEVAQSPRYKITEKSQAVAFWCDPISGHATLYWYRQILGQGPELLVQFQDESVVDDSQLPKDRFSAERLKGVDSTLKIQPAELGDSAMYLCASSLFSLAGGSGANVLTFGAGSRLTVL.

The chain combines TRBV6-6 with TRBJ2-7; 7 positions match TRBD1. V lost 2 bases and J lost 4; bases outside the gene matches: 2. Per the germline V gene, CDR1 is MNHNY and CDR2 is SVGAGI (reference sequence). This CDR3 region has 13 residues. DNA for the CDR3: TGTGCCAGCAGTTACGCGACAGGGTACGAGCAGTACTTC. Translated: CASSYATGYEQYF.

This chain connects TRBV11-2 to TRBJ2-7; D is undetermined. The V end lost 2 bases, the J end lost 5 bases, and 4 bases lay between the germline ends. Per the germline V gene, CDR1 is SGHAT and CDR2 is FQNNGV. The CDR3 sequence is 11 residues long. CDR3 loop: CASSLIHEQYF. The CDR3 region has the DNA TGTGCCAGCAGCTTAATCCACGAGCAGTACTTC.

The rearrangement joins TRBV10-1 to TRBJ2-7; D perhaps matches TRBD1 (6 bases). Germline CDR1 WNHNN, CDR2 SYGVQD (reference sequence). This CDR3 has 15 amino acids. V was cut by 10 bases and J by 2 bases, with 21 bases left in between. CDR3 in DNA: TGCGCCACCACCGACGGCAGGGGCCGACCCTACGAGCAGTACTTC. Translating gives CATTDGRGRPYEQYF.

Comment on this clone: The DNA is left out, because the CDR3 cannot be placed on it with certainty; the CDR3 is given as TCRdb lists it. The chain combines TRBV27 with TRBJ1-1. Looked up from germline, CDR1 is MNHEY and CDR2 is SMNVEV (reference sequence). The CDR3 spans 14 amino acids, including both terminal residues. CDR3 protein: CASSLVMGNTEAFF.

This sequence joins TRBV4-1 and TRBJ1-1, with 7 bases lining up with TRBD1. The CDR3 totals 15 residues. Trimming removed 6 bases from V and 0 bases from J; junction bases left unmatched: 7. The germline CDR1 and CDR2 sequences are MGHRA and YSYEKL. The CDR3 spells CASRKPTGMNTEAFF. The CDR3 nucleotides read TGCGCCAGCAGGAAACCGACAGGGATGAACACTGAAGCTTTCTTT.

The chain employs TRBV14 and TRBJ2-3; tentatively, D is TRBD2 (5 bases). Germline assignment: CDR1 SGHDN and CDR2 FVKESK. The CDR3 has 20 residues. Trimming removed 1 base at V and 0 bases at J, with 23 bases between. CDR3 sequence reads: CASSQVFGIAPTTSTDTQYF. DNA of the CDR3: TGTGCCAGCAGCCAAGTTTTTGGGATAGCGCCAACGACAAGCACAGATACGCAGTATTTT.

V gene TRBV7-9 combines with J gene TRBJ2-1; unclear D gene. CDR1 and CDR2 from the germline V gene are SEHNR and FQNEAQ (reference sequence). The CDR3 runs to 15 residues. The V end lost 5 bases, the J end lost 0 bases, and 11 bases lay between the germline ends. Written as DNA, the CDR3 is TGTGCCAGCAGCCGAAAGATGGGCTCCTACAATGAGCAGTTCTTC. It yields the protein CASSRKMGSYNEQFF.

J is TRBJ2-1 and V is TRBV7-3; 14 bases line up with TRBD2. The V and J ends lost 0 bases and 7 bases, in that order; junction bases with no gene match: 2. Germline-derived CDR1 and CDR2 are SGHTA and FQGTGA. The CDR3 runs to 16 residues. The chain's CDR3 is CASSLTGTSGRNEQFF. CDR3 in DNA: TGTGCCAGCAGCTTAACCGGGACTAGCGGGAGAAATGAGCAGTTCTTC. The whole variable domain, filled in from reference TRBV7-3 and TRBJ2-1, reads GAGVSQTPSNKVTEKGKYVELRCDPISGHTALYWYRQSLGQGPEFLIYFQGTGAADDSGLPNDRFFAVRPEGSVSTLKIQRTERGDSAVYLCASSLTGTSGRNEQFFGPGTRLTVL.

The gene calls are TRBV29-1 and TRBJ2-1, with 15 bases that match TRBD2. The CDR3 has 14 residues. Unmatched junction bases numbered 7, after V lost 6 bases and J lost 10 bases. CDR1 SQVTM and CDR2 ANQGSEA come from the germline V gene. CDR3 residues: CSVGLAGGPREQFF. The CDR3 bases are TGCAGCGTGGGACTAGCGGGAGGTCCCAGGGAGCAGTTCTTC.

This clone was counted once. The V call is TRBV6-5, the J call TRBJ1-2, with a tentative D call TRBD1 (6 bases). The germline V and J ends were trimmed by 6 bases and 7 bases, with 15 bases remaining between them. The germline V gene has CDR1 MNHEY and CDR2 SVGAGI. The CDR3 contains 13 residues. This CDR3 reads CASSLGGASGYTF. CDR3 sequence (DNA): TGTGCCAGCAGCCTTGGGGGGGCGAGTGGCTACACCTTC.

About this clone itself: With a much larger clone just one base away, this may be a read error. The chain has TRBV25-1 and TRBJ2-3, with TRBD2 matching 9 bases. V lost 3 bases, J lost 0 bases, and 1 base stayed unmatched. This CDR3 is 15 amino acids long. Germline CDR1 and CDR2: MGHDK and SYGVNS. CDR3 DNA sequence: TGTGCCAGCAGTGATACTAGCGGGAGCACAGATACGCAGTATTTT. It yields the protein CASSDTSGSTDTQYF.

The chain recombines TRBV7-8 with TRBJ1-3; D is perhaps TRBD1 (5 bases). CDR1 SGHVS and CDR2 FQNEAQ come from the germline V gene. The CDR3 sequence is 16 residues long. V lost 4 bases and J 0 bases, leaving 13 bases between the germline ends. The CDR3 coding sequence is TGTGCCAGCAGCTCCCAGGGACGGCCCTCTGGAAACACCATATATTTT. Encoded protein: CASSSQGRPSGNTIYF.

J is TRBJ2-7 and V is TRBV6-5, with D perhaps TRBD2 (5 bases). Germline V gene sequence: CDR1 MNHEY, CDR2 SVGAGI. The length of the CDR3 is 15 residues. V was trimmed by 2 bases and J by 3 bases, leaving 14 bases between them. CDR3 amino acids: CASSYRATAGYEQYF. CDR3 DNA: TGTGCCAGCAGTTACAGGGCGACCGCGGGCTACGAGCAGTACTTC.

This chain joins TRBV6-4 and TRBJ2-2; perhaps TRBD2 as D (5 bases). CDR3 length: 16 residues. CDR1 and CDR2 from the germline V gene are MRHNA and SNTAGT. Between the trimmed V and J ends, which lost 6 bases and 3 bases, there was a span of 17 bases. CDR3 sequence reads: CASSRGPGLDTGELFF. CDR3 nucleotides: TGTGCCAGCAGCCGGGGTCCGGGCCTCGACACCGGGGAGCTGTTTTTT.

In its sample, this clone was seen once. The chain recombines TRBV5-1 with TRBJ1-1, with TRBD1 matching 7 bases. V lost 0 bases to trimming and J lost 0 bases; unmatched junction nucleotides: 2. The CDR3 contains 15 residues. The germline CDR1 and CDR2 sequences are SGHRS and YFSETQ. Here the CDR3 reads CASSLGQGLNTEAFF. The CDR3 nucleotides read TGCGCCAGCAGCTTGGGACAGGGACTGAACACTGAAGCTTTCTTT. The full variable domain, completed using reference TRBV5-1 and TRBJ1-1, is KAGVTQTPRYLIKTRGQQVTLSCSPISGHRSVSWYQQTPGQGLQFLFEYFSETQRNKGNFPGRFSGRQFSNSRSEMNVSTLELGDSALYLCASSLGQGLNTEAFFGQGTRLTVV.

The chain is built from TRBV23-1 and TRBJ2-6; D gene ambiguous. TRBV23-1 is an open reading frame, and its role is uncertain. Between the trimmed V and J ends, which lost 6 bases and 2 bases, there was a span of 26 bases. The CDR3 contains 20 residues. This CDR3 is CASSPPWSSGAVAGANVLTF. CDR3 sequence (DNA): TGCGCCAGCAGCCCCCCCTGGAGTTCTGGAGCTGTCGCTGGGGCCAACGTCCTGACTTTC.